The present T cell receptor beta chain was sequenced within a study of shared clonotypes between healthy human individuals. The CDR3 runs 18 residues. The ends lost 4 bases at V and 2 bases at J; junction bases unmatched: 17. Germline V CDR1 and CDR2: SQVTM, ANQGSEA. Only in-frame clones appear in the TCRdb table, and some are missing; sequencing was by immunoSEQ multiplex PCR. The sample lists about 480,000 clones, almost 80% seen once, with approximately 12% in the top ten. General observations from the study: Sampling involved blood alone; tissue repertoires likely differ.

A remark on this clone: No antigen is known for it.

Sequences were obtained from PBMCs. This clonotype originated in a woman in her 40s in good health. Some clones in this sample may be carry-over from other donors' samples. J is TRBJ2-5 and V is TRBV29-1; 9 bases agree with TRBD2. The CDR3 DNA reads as TGCAGCGTTGTAAAGTATGCGGGAGGGCCGGGTCCGCAAGAGACCCAGTACTTC. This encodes CSVVKYAGGPGPQETQYF. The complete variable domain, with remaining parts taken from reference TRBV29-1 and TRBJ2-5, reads SAVISQKPSRDICQRGTSLTIQCQVDSQVTMMFWYRQQPGQSLTLIATANQGSEATYESGFVIDKFPISRPNLTFSTLTVSNMSPEDSSIYLCSVVKYAGGPGPQETQYFGPGTRLLVL.